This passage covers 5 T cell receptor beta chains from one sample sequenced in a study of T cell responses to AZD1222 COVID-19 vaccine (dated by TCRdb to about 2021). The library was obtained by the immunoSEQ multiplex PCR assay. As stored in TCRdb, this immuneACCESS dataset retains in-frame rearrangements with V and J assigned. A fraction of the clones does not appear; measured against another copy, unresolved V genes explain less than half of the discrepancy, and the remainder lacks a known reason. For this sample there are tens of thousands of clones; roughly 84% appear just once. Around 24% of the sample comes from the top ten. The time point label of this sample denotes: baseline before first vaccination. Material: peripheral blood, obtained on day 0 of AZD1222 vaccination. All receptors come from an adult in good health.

CDR3 sequence (DNA): TGTGCCAGCAGTTCCTCGAGCCGACTAGCGGGCAAAGATACGCAGTATTTT. Protein: CASSSSSRLAGKDTQYF. The chain couples TRBV27 to TRBJ2-3; 10 nucleotides match TRBD2. CDR1 and CDR2 (germline): MNHEY, SMNVEV (reference sequence). There are 17 residues in the CDR3. The ends lost 4 bases at V and 5 bases at J; junction bases unmatched: 12.

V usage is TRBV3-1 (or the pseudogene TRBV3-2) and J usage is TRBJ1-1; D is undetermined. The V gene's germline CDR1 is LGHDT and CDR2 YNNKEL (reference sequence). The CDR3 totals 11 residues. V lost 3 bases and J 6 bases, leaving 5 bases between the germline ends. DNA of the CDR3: TGTGCCAGCAGCCATCAGGCTGAAGCTTTCTTT. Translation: CASSHQAEAFF.

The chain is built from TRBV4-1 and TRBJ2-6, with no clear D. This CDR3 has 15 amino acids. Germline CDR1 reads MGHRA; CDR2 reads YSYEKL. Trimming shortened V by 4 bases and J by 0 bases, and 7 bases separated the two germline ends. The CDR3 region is CASSLEPSGANVLTF. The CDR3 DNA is TGCGCCAGCAGCCTCGAACCCTCTGGGGCCAACGTCCTGACTTTC.

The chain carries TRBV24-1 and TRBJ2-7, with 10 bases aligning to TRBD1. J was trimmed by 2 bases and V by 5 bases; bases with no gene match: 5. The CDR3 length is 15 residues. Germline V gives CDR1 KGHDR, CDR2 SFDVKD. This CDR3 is CATSARGTGAYEQYF. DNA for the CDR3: TGTGCCACCAGTGCCCGGGGGACAGGGGCCTACGAGCAGTACTTC.

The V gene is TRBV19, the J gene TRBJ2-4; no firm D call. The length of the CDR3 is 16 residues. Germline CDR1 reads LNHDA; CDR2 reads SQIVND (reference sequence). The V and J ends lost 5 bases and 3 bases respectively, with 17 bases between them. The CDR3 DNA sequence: TGTGCCAGTAGTTTGTCCCTTGGACGTGACAAAAACATTCAGTACTTC. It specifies CASSLSLGRDKNIQYF.